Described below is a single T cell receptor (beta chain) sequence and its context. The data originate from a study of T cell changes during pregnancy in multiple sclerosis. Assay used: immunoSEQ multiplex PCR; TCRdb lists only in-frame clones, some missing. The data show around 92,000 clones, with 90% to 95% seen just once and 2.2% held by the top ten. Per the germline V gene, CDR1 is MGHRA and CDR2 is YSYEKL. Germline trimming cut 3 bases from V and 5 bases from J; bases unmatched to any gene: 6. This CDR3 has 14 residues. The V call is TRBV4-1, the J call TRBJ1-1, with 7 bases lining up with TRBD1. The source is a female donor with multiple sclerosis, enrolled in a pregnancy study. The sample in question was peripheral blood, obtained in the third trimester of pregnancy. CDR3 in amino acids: CASSQAGGWTEAFF. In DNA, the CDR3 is TGCGCCAGCAGCCAGGCAGGGGGGTGGACTGAAGCTTTCTTT.